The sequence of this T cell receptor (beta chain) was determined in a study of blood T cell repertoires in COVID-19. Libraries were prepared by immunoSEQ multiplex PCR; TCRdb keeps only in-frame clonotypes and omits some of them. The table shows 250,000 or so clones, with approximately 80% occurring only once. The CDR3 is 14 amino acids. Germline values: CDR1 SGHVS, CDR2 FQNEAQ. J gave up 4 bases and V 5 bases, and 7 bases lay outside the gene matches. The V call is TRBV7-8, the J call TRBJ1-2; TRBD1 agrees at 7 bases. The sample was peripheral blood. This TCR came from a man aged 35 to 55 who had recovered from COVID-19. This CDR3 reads CASSKTGPAYGYTF. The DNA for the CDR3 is TGTGCCAGCAGCAAGACAGGGCCCGCCTATGGCTACACCTTC.